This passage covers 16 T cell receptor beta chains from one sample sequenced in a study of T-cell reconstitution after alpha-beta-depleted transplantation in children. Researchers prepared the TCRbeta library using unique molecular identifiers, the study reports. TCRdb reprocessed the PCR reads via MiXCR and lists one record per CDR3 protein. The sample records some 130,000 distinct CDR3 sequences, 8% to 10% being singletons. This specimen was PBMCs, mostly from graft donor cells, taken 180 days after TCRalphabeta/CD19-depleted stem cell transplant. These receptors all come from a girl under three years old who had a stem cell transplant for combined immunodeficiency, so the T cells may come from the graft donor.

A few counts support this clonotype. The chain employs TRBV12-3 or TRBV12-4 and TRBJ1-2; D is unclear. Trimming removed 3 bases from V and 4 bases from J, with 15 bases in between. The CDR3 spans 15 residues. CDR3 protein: CASSFGLTDLYGYTF. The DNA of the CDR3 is TGTGCCAGCAGTTTTGGGCTCACGGACCTCTATGGCTACACCTTC.

The CDR3 region has the DNA TGCGCCAGCAGCTTGATAGCGGGAGTTCGAGATACGCAGTATTTT. Translating gives CASSLIAGVRDTQYF. V is TRBV5-1 and J is TRBJ2-3, with 9 bases that match TRBD2. The CDR3 is 15 amino acids. Germline V gene sequence: CDR1 SGHRS, CDR2 YFSETQ. Germline trimming cut 1 base from V and 5 bases from J; bases unmatched to any gene: 5.

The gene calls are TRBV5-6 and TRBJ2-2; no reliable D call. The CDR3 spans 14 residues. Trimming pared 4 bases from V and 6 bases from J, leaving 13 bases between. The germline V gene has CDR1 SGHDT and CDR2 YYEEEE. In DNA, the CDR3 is TGTGCCAGCAGCCCGGACCTCCCCGCCGGGGAGCTGTTTTTT. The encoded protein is CASSPDLPAGELFF. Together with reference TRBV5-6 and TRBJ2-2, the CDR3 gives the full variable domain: DAGVTQSPTHLIKTRGQQVTLRCSPKSGHDTVSWYQQALGQGPQFIFQYYEEEERQRGNFPDRFSGHQFPNYSSELNVNALLLGDSALYLCASSPDLPAGELFFGEGSRLTVL.

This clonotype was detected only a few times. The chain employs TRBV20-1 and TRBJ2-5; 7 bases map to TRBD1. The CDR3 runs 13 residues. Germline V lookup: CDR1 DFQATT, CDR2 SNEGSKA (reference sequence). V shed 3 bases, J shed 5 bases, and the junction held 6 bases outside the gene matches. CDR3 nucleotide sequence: TGCAGTGCTAGCGAGGGGGCAGGGGAGACCCAGTACTTC. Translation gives CSASEGAGETQYF.

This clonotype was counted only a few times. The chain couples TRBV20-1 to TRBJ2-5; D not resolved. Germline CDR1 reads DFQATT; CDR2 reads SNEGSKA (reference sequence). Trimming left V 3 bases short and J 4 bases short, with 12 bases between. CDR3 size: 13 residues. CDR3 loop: CSASLPPLETQYF. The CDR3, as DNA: TGCAGTGCTAGCCTACCGCCGTTAGAGACCCAGTACTTC.

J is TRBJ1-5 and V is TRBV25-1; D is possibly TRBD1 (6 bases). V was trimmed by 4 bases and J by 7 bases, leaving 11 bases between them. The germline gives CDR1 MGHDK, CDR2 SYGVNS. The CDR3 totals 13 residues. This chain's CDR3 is CASSGGAWQPQHF. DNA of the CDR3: TGTGCCAGCAGTGGGGGGGCTTGGCAGCCCCAGCATTTT.

The chain's CDR3 is CASSQGLAGEQFF. CDR3 nucleotide sequence: TGCGCCAGCAGCCAAGGACTAGCGGGCGAGCAGTTCTTC. This chain connects TRBV4-1 to TRBJ2-1; 10 bases map to TRBD2. The CDR3 spans 13 residues. The ends lost 1 base at V and 10 bases at J; junction bases unmatched: 1. The germline V gene encodes CDR1 MGHRA and CDR2 YSYEKL.

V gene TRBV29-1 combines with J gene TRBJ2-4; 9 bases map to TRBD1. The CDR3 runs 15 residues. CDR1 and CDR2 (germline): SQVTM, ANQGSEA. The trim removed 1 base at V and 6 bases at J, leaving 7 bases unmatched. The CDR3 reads CSVEADRGRRNIQYF. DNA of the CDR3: TGCAGCGTTGAAGCGGACAGGGGACGTAGAAACATTCAGTACTTC.

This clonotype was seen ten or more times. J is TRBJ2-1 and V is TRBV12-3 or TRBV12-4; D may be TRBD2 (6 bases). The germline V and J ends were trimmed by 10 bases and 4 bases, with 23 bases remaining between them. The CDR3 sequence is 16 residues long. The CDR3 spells CANSPGVLMGYNEQFF. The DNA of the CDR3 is TGTGCCAACTCACCGGGGGTTCTAATGGGTTACAATGAGCAGTTCTTC.

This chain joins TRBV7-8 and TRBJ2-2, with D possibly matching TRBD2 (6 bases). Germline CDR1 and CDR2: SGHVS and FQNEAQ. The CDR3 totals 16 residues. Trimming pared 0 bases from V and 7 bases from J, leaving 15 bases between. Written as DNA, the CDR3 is TGTGCCAGCAGCTTAGCGACTAGACCCTTGATCGGGGAGCTGTTTTTT. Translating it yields CASSLATRPLIGELFF.

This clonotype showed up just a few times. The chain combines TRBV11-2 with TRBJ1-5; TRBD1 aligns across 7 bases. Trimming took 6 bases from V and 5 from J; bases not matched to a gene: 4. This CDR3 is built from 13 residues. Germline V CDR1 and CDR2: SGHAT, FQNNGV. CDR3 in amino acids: CASSWDSDQPQHF. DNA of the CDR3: TGTGCCAGCAGTTGGGACAGCGATCAGCCCCAGCATTTT. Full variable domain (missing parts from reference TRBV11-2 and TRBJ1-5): EAGVAQSPRYKIIEKRQSVAFWCNPISGHATLYWYQQILGQGPKLLIQFQNNGVVDDSQLPKDRFSAERLKGVDSTLKIQPAKLEDSAVYLCASSWDSDQPQHFGDGTRLSIL.

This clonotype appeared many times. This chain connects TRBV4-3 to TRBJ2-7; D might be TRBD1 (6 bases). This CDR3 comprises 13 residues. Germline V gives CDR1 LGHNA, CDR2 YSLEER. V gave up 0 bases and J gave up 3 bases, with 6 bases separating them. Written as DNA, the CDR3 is TGCGCCAGCAGCCAAGAACAGGGCTACGAGCAGTACTTC. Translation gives CASSQEQGYEQYF.

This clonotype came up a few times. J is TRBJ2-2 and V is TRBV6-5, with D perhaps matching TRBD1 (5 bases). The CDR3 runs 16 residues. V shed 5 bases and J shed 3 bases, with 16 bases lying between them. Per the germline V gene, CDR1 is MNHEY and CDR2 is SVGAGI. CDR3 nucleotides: TGTGCCAGCAGTCTCGACAGCCCGCACCACACCGGGGAGCTGTTTTTT. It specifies CASSLDSPHHTGELFF.

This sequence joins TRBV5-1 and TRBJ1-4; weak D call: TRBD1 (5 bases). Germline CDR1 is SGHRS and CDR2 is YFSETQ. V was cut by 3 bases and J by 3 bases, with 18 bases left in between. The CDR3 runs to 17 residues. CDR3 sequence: CASSSLAGEGSNEKLFF. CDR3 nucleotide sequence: TGCGCCAGCAGCTCCCTCGCCGGGGAGGGGTCTAATGAAAAACTGTTTTTT. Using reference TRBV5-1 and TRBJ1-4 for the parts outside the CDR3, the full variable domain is KAGVTQTPRYLIKTRGQQVTLSCSPISGHRSVSWYQQTPGQGLQFLFEYFSETQRNKGNFPGRFSGRQFSNSRSEMNVSTLELGDSALYLCASSSLAGEGSNEKLFFGSGTQLSVL.

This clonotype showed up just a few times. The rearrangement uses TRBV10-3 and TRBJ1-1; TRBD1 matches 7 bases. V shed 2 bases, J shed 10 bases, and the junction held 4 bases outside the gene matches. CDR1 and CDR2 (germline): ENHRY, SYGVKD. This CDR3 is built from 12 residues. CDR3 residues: CAISEGRGRAFF. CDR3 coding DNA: TGTGCCATCAGTGAGGGCAGGGGGAGAGCTTTCTTT.

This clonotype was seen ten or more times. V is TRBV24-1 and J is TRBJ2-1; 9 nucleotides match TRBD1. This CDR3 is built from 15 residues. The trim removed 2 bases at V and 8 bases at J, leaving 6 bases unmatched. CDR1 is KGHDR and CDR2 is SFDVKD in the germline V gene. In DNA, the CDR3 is TGTGCCACCAGTGATTCCGGGACAGGGATCGATGAGCAGTTCTTC. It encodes CATSDSGTGIDEQFF.